Sequencing of this T cell receptor (beta chain) was carried out in a study of T cell responses to AZD1222 COVID-19 vaccine. V shed 5 bases, J shed 7 bases, and the junction held 8 bases outside the gene matches. CDR1 is SGHAT, CDR2 FQNNGV, per germline. The CDR3 runs to 14 residues. Libraries were prepared by immunoSEQ multiplex PCR; TCRdb keeps only in-frame clonotypes and omits some of them. This sample has about 140,000 clones, with about 88% found just once. The sequence was obtained from an adult who received the AZD1222 COVID-19 vaccine. Specimen: peripheral blood, collected 28 days after the second AZD1222 dose. The J gene is TRBJ2-3, the V gene TRBV11-2; 8 bases map to TRBD2. The CDR3 coding sequence is TGTGCCAGCAGCCCCTCCCGACTAGCGAATACGCAGTATTTT. This codes for CASSPSRLANTQYF.